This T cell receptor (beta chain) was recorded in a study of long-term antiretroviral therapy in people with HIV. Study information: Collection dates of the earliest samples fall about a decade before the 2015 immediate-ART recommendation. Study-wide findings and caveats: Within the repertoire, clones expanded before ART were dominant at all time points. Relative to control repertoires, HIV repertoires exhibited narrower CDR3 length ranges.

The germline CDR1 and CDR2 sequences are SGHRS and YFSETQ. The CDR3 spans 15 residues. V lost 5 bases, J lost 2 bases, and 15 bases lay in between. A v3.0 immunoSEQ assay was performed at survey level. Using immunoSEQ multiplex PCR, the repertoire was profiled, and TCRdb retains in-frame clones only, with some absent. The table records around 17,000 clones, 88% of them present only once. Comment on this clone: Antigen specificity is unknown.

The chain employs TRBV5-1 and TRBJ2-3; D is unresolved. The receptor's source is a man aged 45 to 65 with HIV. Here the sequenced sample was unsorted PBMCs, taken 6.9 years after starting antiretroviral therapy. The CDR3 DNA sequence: TGCGCCAGCAGACTGACCTGGGCTTCCACAGATACGCAGTATTTT. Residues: CASRLTWASTDTQYF.